This T cell receptor beta chain was sequenced for a study of T-cell reconstitution after alpha-beta-depleted transplantation in children. Study results and caveats: Several hundred expanded graft clones reportedly gave rise to the alpha-beta T cells present about two months after transplant. Diversity and T-cell counts at one year after transplant derived mostly from new T cells. Recipient T cells and thymic progenitors that survived gave rise to the high TCRbeta diversity observed at day 60 in some patients.

This clonotype has a count of ten or more. Its specificity is not known. V was clipped by 9 bases and J by 3 bases, with 7 bases between them. Germline CDR1 reads KGHDR; CDR2 reads SFDVKD. This CDR3 spans 12 amino acids. Unique molecular identifiers tagged the TCRbeta library. Each CDR3 protein gets one entry after TCRdb re-called the PCR reads with MiXCR. This sample yields about 300,000 distinct CDR3 sequences, of which 10% are seen a single time; 7.5% belongs to the top ten. The clonotype was recovered from a boy in the first two years of life with acute myeloid leukemia, due to receive a stem cell transplant. The chain joins TRBV24-1 to TRBJ2-2; D not resolved. This sample comprised PBMCs, obtained before TCRalphabeta/CD19-depleted stem cell transplant. The CDR3 sequence is CATDSYTGELFF. Written as DNA, the CDR3 is TGTGCCACCGATTCTTACACCGGGGAGCTGTTTTTT.